The next 25 T cell receptor beta chains were all read from a single sample in a study of cytomegalovirus exposure and HLA in healthy donors. The PCR employed 60 Vbeta primers together with 13 Jbeta primers. The method was immunoSEQ multiplex PCR; TCRdb's version includes in-frame clones alone and lacks a portion of them. The table includes fewer than 250,000 clones, roughly 77% detected once. The source material was PBMCs. The receptor source for this set is a woman between 50 and 59 years old in good health and CMV-seronegative.

This chain joins TRBV5-1 and TRBJ2-1; 8 bases are a match to TRBD2. V lost 3 bases and J lost 8; bases outside the gene matches: 7. This CDR3 spans 14 amino acids. CDR1 and CDR2 from the germline V gene are SGHRS and YFSETQ. The CDR3: CASSWSGGRDEQFF. For the CDR3, the DNA is TGCGCCAGCAGCTGGAGCGGGGGTAGAGATGAGCAGTTCTTC. Full variable domain (remainder filled in from reference TRBV5-1 and TRBJ2-1): KAGVTQTPRYLIKTRGQQVTLSCSPISGHRSVSWYQQTPGQGLQFLFEYFSETQRNKGNFPGRFSGRQFSNSRSEMNVSTLELGDSALYLCASSWSGGRDEQFFGPGTRLTVL.

The chain uses TRBV2 and TRBJ1-5; D not resolved. CDR3 length: 15 amino acids. Germline V gene lookup returns CDR1 SNHLY and CDR2 FYNNEI. The V end was cut by 3 bases, the J end by 4 bases, with 13 bases between. The CDR3 here is CASSDWEVANQPQHF. CDR3 DNA: TGTGCCAGCAGTGATTGGGAGGTGGCGAATCAGCCCCAGCATTTT.

The V call is TRBV11-2, the J call TRBJ2-2, with a possible D match to TRBD2 (6 bases). The CDR3 runs to 13 residues. CDR1 is SGHAT, CDR2 FQNNGV, per germline. The V end lost 4 bases, the J end lost 5 bases, and 8 bases lay between the germline ends. In DNA, the CDR3 is TGTGCCAGCAGCTCGGACTATACCGGGGAGCTGTTTTTT. Protein sequence: CASSSDYTGELFF.

The CDR3 DNA sequence: TGTGCCAGCTCAGCGGGACAGTATGGGTCACCCCTCCACTTT. It translates to CASSAGQYGSPLHF. This chain joins TRBV18 and TRBJ1-6; 7 bases align to TRBD1. The V gene's germline CDR1 is KGHSH and CDR2 LQKENI. The V gene end was trimmed by 5 bases and the J gene end by 10 bases; junction bases not matched to a gene: 8. This CDR3 has 14 amino acids.

The chain combines TRBV5-1 with TRBJ1-1; D might be TRBD1 (5 bases). Trimming removed 2 bases from V and 0 bases from J, with 8 bases in between. Germline CDR1 is SGHRS and CDR2 is YFSETQ. CDR3 length: 14 amino acids. The CDR3 bases are TGCGCCAGCAGCTTAGACAGTATGAACACTGAAGCTTTCTTT. Residues: CASSLDSMNTEAFF. Based on the CDR3 plus reference TRBV5-1 and TRBJ1-1, the full variable domain is KAGVTQTPRYLIKTRGQQVTLSCSPISGHRSVSWYQQTPGQGLQFLFEYFSETQRNKGNFPGRFSGRQFSNSRSEMNVSTLELGDSALYLCASSLDSMNTEAFFGQGTRLTVV.

This chain uses TRBV29-1 with TRBJ1-5; 10 nucleotides agree with TRBD1. With V trimmed by 5 bases and J by 7 bases, 5 bases remained unmatched. CDR3 length equals 13 residues. Germline V gives CDR1 SQVTM, CDR2 ANQGSEA. CDR3 DNA: TGCAGCGTTCGGGACAGGGGAGACCAGCCCCAGCATTTT. Protein sequence: CSVRDRGDQPQHF.

This clone was counted once. This chain uses TRBV5-5 with TRBJ2-1; D might be TRBD1 (6 bases). The V end lost 2 bases, the J end lost 1 base, and 7 bases lay between the germline ends. CDR1 and CDR2 from the germline V gene are SGHKS and YYEKEE (reference sequence). The CDR3 spans 14 residues. The CDR3 DNA reads TGTGCCAGCAGCTTAGGGGGATCCTACAATGAGCAGTTCTTC. Its protein product is CASSLGGSYNEQFF.

This clone came up once. V is TRBV4-3 and J is TRBJ1-2; perhaps TRBD1 as D (5 bases). The germline CDR1 and CDR2 sequences are LGHNA and YSLEER. V was shortened by 1 base and J by 4 bases, with 19 bases between the two germline ends. The CDR3 spans 17 residues. In DNA, the CDR3 is TGCGCCAGCAGCCAAGGGCCCACCGGGGGGGGTGGCTATGGCTACACCTTC. This translates into CASSQGPTGGGGYGYTF.

The J gene is TRBJ2-1, the V gene TRBV11-2; 10 bases align to TRBD2. V shed 5 bases, J shed 9 bases, and the junction held 16 bases outside the gene matches. Germline lookup yields CDR1 SGHAT and CDR2 FQNNGV. The CDR3 sequence is 17 residues long. CDR3 loop: CASSHTQLAGLGSEQFF. CDR3 nucleotide sequence: TGTGCCAGCAGCCATACCCAACTAGCGGGATTAGGGAGTGAGCAGTTCTTC.

The sample holds one count of this clone. Here the CDR3 reads CATSRGGQGYQPQHF. The CDR3 nucleotides are TGTGCCACCAGCAGAGGCGGACAGGGTTATCAGCCCCAGCATTTT. The rearrangement joins TRBV15 to TRBJ1-5; 8 nucleotides match TRBD1. The CDR3 consists of 15 residues. From germline, CDR1 is LNHNV and CDR2 YYDKDF (reference sequence). V shed 1 base, J shed 5 bases, and the junction held 4 bases outside the gene matches.

The chain links TRBV7-2 to TRBJ2-4; no firm D call. In germline, CDR1 is SGHTA, CDR2 FQGNSA. This CDR3 is built from 15 residues. V lost 5 bases to trimming and J lost 4 bases, with 15 bases between them. This CDR3 is CASSPPSQTKNIQYF. DNA of the CDR3: TGTGCCAGCAGCCCACCATCACAGACAAAAAACATTCAGTACTTC.

V and J are TRBV18 and TRBJ1-1; D is perhaps TRBD1 (5 bases). CDR1 and CDR2 from the germline V gene are KGHSH and LQKENI. V lost 2 bases, J lost 1 base, and 8 bases lay in between. The CDR3 has 14 amino acids. The CDR3 nucleotides read TGTGCCAGCTCACCAACAACAGGGAACACTGAAGCTTTCTTT. Amino acids: CASSPTTGNTEAFF.

V gene TRBV27 combines with J gene TRBJ1-5; D may be TRBD1 (5 bases). Germline loops: CDR1 MNHEY, CDR2 SMNVEV (reference sequence). V shed 5 bases and J shed 3 bases, with 14 bases lying between them. The CDR3 covers 15 residues. CDR3: CASSHEAGFNQPQHF. CDR3 DNA sequence: TGTGCCAGCAGTCATGAGGCAGGGTTCAATCAGCCCCAGCATTTT.

This rearrangement joins TRBV7-2 to TRBJ2-7; TRBD1 might be the D (5 bases). In germline, CDR1 is SGHTA, CDR2 FQGNSA. The CDR3 loop spans 16 amino acids. Trimming cost V 4 bases and J 5 bases, with 21 bases left between them. As DNA, the CDR3 is TGTGCCAGCAGCTCGCTAACTGGCGCAGGGTTCCACGAGCAGTACTTC. This gives the protein CASSSLTGAGFHEQYF.

The chain joins TRBV28 to TRBJ2-7; TRBD1 aligns across 8 bases. The CDR3 contains 16 residues. Germline values: CDR1 MDHEN, CDR2 SYDVKM. V lost 5 bases to trimming and J lost 5 bases; unmatched junction nucleotides: 14. The CDR3 sequence is CASSTPFRQGMNEQYF. The CDR3, as DNA: TGTGCCAGCAGTACACCATTCAGACAGGGGATGAACGAGCAGTACTTC. Looking up the rest from reference TRBV28 and TRBJ2-7 gives the full variable domain: DVKVTQSSRYLVKRTGEKVFLECVQDMDHENMFWYRQDPGLGLRLIYFSYDVKMKEKGDIPEGYSVSREKKERFSLILESASTNQTSMYLCASSTPFRQGMNEQYFGPGTRLTVT.

The chain has TRBV19 and TRBJ2-2; tentative D call: TRBD2 (6 bases). Germline CDR1 and CDR2: LNHDA and SQIVND (reference sequence). The CDR3 has 16 amino acids. Trimming pared 1 base from V and 6 bases from J, leaving 15 bases between. CDR3 residues: CASSIARGGMSGELFF. The CDR3 nucleotides read TGTGCCAGTAGTATAGCTCGGGGCGGGATGTCCGGGGAGCTGTTTTTT.

The table lists this clone with a few counts. One end of the junction varies from germline; a read error may be responsible. The chain combines TRBV7-9 with TRBJ1-5; TRBD1 matches 8 bases. The CDR3 consists of 15 residues. Germline V gene data show CDR1 as SEHNR and CDR2 as FQNEAQ (reference sequence). DNA for the CDR3: TGTTCCAGCAGCTCGGACAGGGAAGGCAATCAGCCCCAGCATTTT. As protein: CSSSSDREGNQPQHF.

This clone appeared a single time. The chain is built from TRBV28 and TRBJ2-7; 9 nucleotides match TRBD1. In germline, CDR1 is MDHEN, CDR2 SYDVKM. This CDR3 has 13 amino acids. The V and J ends lost 6 bases and 4 bases, in that order; junction bases with no gene match: 4. CDR3 DNA sequence: TGTGCCAGCAGAAGGACAGGGGTTTACGAGCAGTACTTC. It translates to CASRRTGVYEQYF.

The CDR3 DNA reads TGTGCCAGCAGTCCGCTCCGGGACACCTATGGCTACACCTTC. Its protein product is CASSPLRDTYGYTF. The rearrangement joins TRBV6-6 to TRBJ1-2; the D gene is possibly TRBD1 (6 bases). Germline lookup yields CDR1 MNHNY and CDR2 SVGAGI (reference sequence). The V end was cut by 5 bases, the J end by 4 bases, with 14 bases between. CDR3 length equals 14 residues.

The rearrangement uses TRBV5-1 and TRBJ2-1; 11 bases line up with TRBD2. The CDR3 is made up of 17 amino acids. V lost 4 bases to trimming and J lost 4 bases; unmatched junction nucleotides: 10. Germline V gene sequence: CDR1 SGHRS, CDR2 YFSETQ. DNA of the CDR3: TGCGCCAGCAGCCCAAATTCGGGGACTAGCGGTTACAATGAGCAGTTCTTC. Its translation is CASSPNSGTSGYNEQFF.

The chain couples TRBV28 to TRBJ1-6, with D unresolved. Germline-derived CDR1 and CDR2 are MDHEN and SYDVKM. The CDR3 runs 13 residues. Trimming cost V 4 bases and J 10 bases, with 11 bases left between them. CDR3 nucleotide sequence: TGTGCCAGCAGTTCCCCCCCGGGGTCACCCCTCCACTTT. Encoded protein: CASSSPPGSPLHF.

As concerns this clone: Other DNA sequences in this sample translate to the same CDR3. The V and J genes are TRBV4-2 and TRBJ2-2; 8 nucleotides match TRBD1. Germline-derived CDR1 and CDR2 are LGHNA and YNFKEQ. J lost 0 bases, V lost 4 bases, and 4 bases had no gene match. The CDR3 extends over 16 amino acids. CDR3 coding DNA: TGTGCCAGCAGCCCGGGGGACAGGTCGAACACCGGGGAGCTGTTTTTT. Translating gives CASSPGDRSNTGELFF.

The V call is TRBV7-3, the J call TRBJ2-1; 13 nucleotides agree with TRBD2. CDR3 size: 15 residues. V shed 5 bases, J shed 9 bases, and the junction held 7 bases outside the gene matches. CDR1 is SGHTA, CDR2 FQGTGA, per germline. CDR3 DNA sequence: TGTGCCAGCAGCCCTCGACTAGCGGGAGGCGGTGAGCAGTTCTTC. This encodes CASSPRLAGGGEQFF.

Remarks on this clone: The identical CDR3 is also encoded by other nucleotide sequences in the sample. The chain combines TRBV27 with TRBJ1-1; D gene uncertain. CDR1 MNHEY and CDR2 SMNVEV come from the germline V gene (reference sequence). The CDR3 contains 14 residues. V lost 3 bases, J lost 0 bases, and 8 bases lay in between. The CDR3 coding sequence is TGTGCCAGCAGTTTGGGCAGAATGAACACTGAAGCTTTCTTT. It specifies CASSLGRMNTEAFF.

The chain is built from TRBV7-2 and TRBJ1-1; no firm D call. CDR1 is SGHTA and CDR2 is FQGNSA in the germline V gene. There are 15 residues in the CDR3. V lost 5 bases and J lost 1, with 14 bases in between. This CDR3 is CASSPILVRNTEAFF. The CDR3 region has the DNA TGTGCCAGCAGCCCTATCCTGGTGAGGAACACTGAAGCTTTCTTT.